These T cell receptor beta chains were read from a single sample in a study of graft-versus-host responses after intestinal transplantation. The data were produced by immunoSEQ multiplex PCR, yet TCRdb's version contains in-frame clones alone and is incomplete. The table records nearly 25,000 clones, about 39% of them present only once. The input for sequencing was alloreactive CD4+ T cells from a mixed lymphocyte reaction culture, taken before intestinal transplant. These receptors all stem from a human patient who received an intestinal transplant. Each CDR3 is given with its conserved first and last residue. A D gene is named only where the DNA matches it firmly. Only part of the rows carry a size: once, few, many, or a class if the clone is expanded.

NA	TRBV15	TRBJ1-5	TRBD1	CATSSLLPGQGVYSNQPQHF	TGTGCCACCAGCAGTTTGCTGCCGGGACAGGGGGTTTATAGCAATCAGCCCCAGCATTTT
NA	TRBV4-1	TRBJ1-2	NA	CASSQDLAGPYGYTF	TGCGCCAGCAGCCAAGATCTTGCAGGTCCCTATGGCTACACCTTC
NA	TRBV5-1	TRBJ1-4	TRBD1	CASRGAQGSEKLFF	TGCGCCAGCAGAGGCGCACAGGGGAGTGAAAAACTGTTTTTT
NA	TRBV2	TRBJ1-4	NA	CASKRGNEKLFF	TGTGCCAGCAAGCGGGGGAATGAAAAACTGTTTTTT
NA	TRBV11-2	TRBJ2-5	TRBD2	CASSPQGGRVETQYF	TGTGCCAGCAGCCCACAAGGCGGGAGAGTGGAGACCCAGTACTTC
NA	TRBV5-4	TRBJ2-6	NA	CASSLVVLSGANVLTF	TGTGCCAGCAGCTTGGTAGTCCTCTCTGGGGCCAACGTCCTGACTTTC
NA	TRBV6-5	TRBJ2-4	NA	CAPPAGSRSIQYF	TGTGCCCCCCCCGCCGGGTCGCGGAGTATTCAGTACTTC
NA	TRBV4-1	TRBJ2-3	TRBD1	CASSQDLTGSTDTQYF	TGCGCCAGCAGCCAAGATCTGACAGGGAGCACAGATACGCAGTATTTT
NA	TRBV11-2	TRBJ2-1	NA	CASSFVGGFYNEQFF	TGTGCCAGCAGCTTTGTGGGGGGATTCTACAATGAGCAGTTCTTC
few	TRBV27	TRBJ2-2	NA	CASTMLSSAGELFF	TGTGCCAGCACCATGCTTAGTTCTGCCGGGGAGCTGTTTTTT
NA	TRBV6-6	TRBJ2-1	TRBD2	CASSYGTINNEQFF	TGTGCCAGCAGTTACGGGACTATTAACAATGAGCAGTTCTTC
few	TRBV10-3	TRBJ1-2	NA	CAISEPAGAKNYGYTF	TGTGCCATCAGTGAACCAGCAGGGGCGAAGAACTATGGCTACACCTTC
once	TRBV5-6	TRBJ2-1	TRBD2	CASSFRLADYNEQFF	TGTGCCAGCAGCTTCCGGCTAGCGGATTACAATGAGCAGTTCTTC
few	TRBV7-3	TRBJ2-6	NA	CASSREYIRAGANVLTF	TGTGCCAGCAGCCGCGAATACATCAGGGCCGGGGCCAACGTCCTGACTTTC
medium-sized	TRBV5-1	TRBJ2-2	NA	CASSLALANTGELFF	TGCGCCAGCAGCTTGGCACTAGCGAACACCGGGGAGCTGTTTTTT
NA	TRBV19	TRBJ2-2	TRBD1	CASSWRGGSNTGELFF	TGTGCCAGTAGTTGGAGAGGGGGCTCGAACACCGGGGAGCTGTTTTTT
few	TRBV10-2	TRBJ1-6	NA	CASDRSGNSPLHF	TGCGCCAGCGACAGGTCGGGTAATTCACCCCTCCACTTT
NA	TRBV7-2	TRBJ2-7	TRBD2	CASSWTSYEQYF	TGTGCCAGCAGCTGGACTAGTTACGAGCAGTACTTC
NA	TRBV28	TRBJ2-7	NA	CASSLTPYEQYF	TGTGCCAGCAGTTTAACCCCTTACGAGCAGTACTTC
NA	TRBV5-6	TRBJ2-7	NA	CASSFRGQQYF	TGTGCCAGCAGCTTTCGGGGTCAGCAGTACTTC
NA	TRBV20-1	TRBJ2-7	TRBD1	CSAATGYEQYF	TGCAGTGCTGCGACAGGGTACGAGCAGTACTTC
NA	TRBV7-9	TRBJ1-6	NA	CASSLSLVSSYNSPLHF	TGTGCCAGCAGCTTAAGCTTGGTTAGCTCCTATAATTCACCCCTCCACTTT
NA	TRBV19	TRBJ2-2	TRBD2	CASSIWAGAGELFF	TGTGCCAGTAGTATATGGGCGGGGGCCGGGGAGCTGTTTTTT
NA	TRBV10-2	TRBJ2-7	TRBD1	CAVTGTGPSYEQYF	TGCGCCGTCACTGGGACAGGACCATCCTACGAGCAGTACTTC
NA	TRBV19	TRBJ1-5	NA	CASSILSRGVNQPQHF	TGTGCCAGTAGTATTTTGAGCCGGGGTGTTAATCAGCCCCAGCATTTT
NA	TRBV28	TRBJ1-5	NA	CATRRGTPQHF	TGTGCCACCCGTCGGGGGACGCCCCAGCATTTT
NA	TRBV7-6	TRBJ2-7	NA	CASSPGQTKGEQYF	TGTGCCAGCAGCCCGGGACAAACGAAGGGCGAGCAGTACTTC
few	TRBV5-1	TRBJ2-5	TRBD2	CASKRTSGKETQYF	TGCGCCAGCAAAAGGACTAGCGGGAAAGAGACCCAGTACTTC
NA	TRBV5-1	TRBJ1-6	NA	CASSLLPYSYNSPLHF	TGCGCCAGCAGCTTGCTCCCGTACTCCTATAATTCACCCCTCCACTTT